The rows below give T cell receptor beta chains drawn from one sample of a study of OX40 agonist ivuxolimab in advanced cancers. Only in-frame clones appear in the TCRdb table, and some are missing; sequencing was by immunoSEQ multiplex PCR. The sample records 65,000 to 80,000 clones, approximately 93% being singletons. Specimen: CD4+ or CD8+ T cells sorted from blood, collected in a trial of the OX40 agonist ivuxolimab. Source of these receptors: an adult with an advanced solid tumor such as melanoma, head and neck, liver or kidney cancer. CDR3s include the opening cysteine and the closing phenylalanine or tryptophan. The D gene is left open where the match is weak. Size values are once, few and many counts, or a class for expanded clones, and some rows have none.

>TRBV4-3|TRBJ2-2|once|NA
CASSQDASFEVWPGELFF
TGCGCCAGCAGCCAAGATGCGAGTTTCGAGGTTTGGCCCGGGGAGCTGTTTTTT
>TRBV7-2|TRBJ2-2|NA|NA
CATSGGAGSGELFF
TGTGCCACCTCGGGGGGCGCAGGTTCCGGGGAGCTGTTTTTT
>TRBV5-4|TRBJ2-3|NA|NA
CASSLAAGNTDTQYF
TGTGCCAGCAGCTTGGCGGCGGGTAACACAGATACGCAGTATTTT
>TRBV9|TRBJ2-4|NA|NA
CASSPQRDSGAKNIQYF
TGTGCCAGCAGCCCCCAGCGGGACAGTGGGGCCAAAAACATTCAGTACTTC
>TRBV5-6|TRBJ2-7|NA|NA
CASSLTGSYEQYF
TGTGCCAGCAGCTTGACGGGCTCCTACGAGCAGTACTTC
>TRBV7-9|TRBJ1-1|NA|NA
CASSLLGGTEAFF
TGTGCCAGCAGCTTATTAGGAGGGACTGAAGCTTTCTTT
>TRBV5-1|TRBJ2-4|NA|NA
CASSLGQHIQYF
TGCGCCAGCAGCTTAGGCCAGCACATTCAGTACTTC
>TRBV7-2|TRBJ2-3|NA|TRBD2
CASSSFLAGGLDTQYF
TGTGCCAGCAGCTCTTTCCTAGCGGGAGGGTTAGATACGCAGTATTTT
>TRBV5-1|TRBJ2-1|NA|TRBD1
CASSFDRGRDWDNEQFF
TGCGCCAGCAGCTTTGACAGGGGGCGCGATTGGGACAATGAGCAGTTCTTC
>TRBV28|TRBJ2-7|NA|NA
CASRVTLDYEQYF
TGTGCCAGCAGGGTAACGTTGGACTACGAGCAGTACTTC
>TRBV19|TRBJ2-1|NA|NA
CASSIDQGLYNEQFF
TGTGCCAGTAGTATAGATCAGGGACTCTACAATGAGCAGTTCTTC
>TRBV12-2|TRBJ1-2|NA|NA
CASRLKGAGGYGYTF
TGTGCAAGTCGCTTAAAAGGGGCAGGAGGGTATGGCTACACCTTC
>TRBV7-2|TRBJ1-1|NA|NA
CASSLSYTEAFF
TGTGCCAGCAGCTTAAGTTACACTGAAGCTTTCTTT
>TRBV10-3|TRBJ1-1|NA|NA
CAIQGNTEAFF
TGTGCCATCCAAGGGAACACTGAAGCTTTCTTT
>TRBV6-6|TRBJ2-1|NA|NA
CASSSHDRSYNEQFF
TGTGCCAGCAGTTCTCACGATCGCTCCTACAATGAGCAGTTCTTC
>TRBV13|TRBJ1-1|NA|NA
CASSLARFTEAFF
TGTGCCAGCAGCTTAGCCCGTTTTACTGAAGCTTTCTTT
>TRBV10-3|TRBJ2-1|NA|TRBD1
CAISDDRGRDGEQFF
TGTGCCATCAGTGACGACAGGGGGCGAGACGGTGAGCAGTTCTTC
>TRBV11-2|TRBJ2-7|NA|NA
CASSFSPRGSYEQYF
TGTGCCAGCAGCTTTTCTCCGAGGGGATCCTACGAGCAGTACTTC
>TRBV19|TRBJ1-6|NA|NA
CASSIRGADSPLHF
TGTGCCAGTAGTATTCGGGGGGCTGATTCACCCCTCCACTTT
>TRBV5-4|TRBJ1-1|NA|TRBD1
CASSLEGAVYTEAFF
TGTGCCAGCAGCTTGGAGGGGGCGGTTTACACTGAAGCTTTCTTT
>TRBV29-1|TRBJ2-7|NA|NA
CSVELGEGLEQYF
TGCAGCGTTGAGTTGGGAGAGGGGCTCGAGCAGTACTTC
>TRBV15|TRBJ2-1|NA|NA
CATSRDNIGEQFF
TGTGCCACCAGCAGAGATAACATCGGTGAGCAGTTCTTC
>TRBV7-9|TRBJ2-3|NA|TRBD2
CASRPTGGSTDTQYF
TGTGCCAGCAGGCCAACGGGGGGGAGCACAGATACGCAGTATTTT
>TRBV4-3|TRBJ1-5|NA|NA
CASSPGLQQPQHF
TGCGCCAGCAGCCCAGGATTACAACAGCCCCAGCATTTT
>TRBV2|TRBJ2-6|NA|TRBD1
CASREDRGVSSGANVLTF
TGTGCCAGTCGAGAAGACAGGGGGGTCTCCTCTGGGGCCAACGTCCTGACTTTC
>TRBV5-5|TRBJ1-5|NA|NA
CASSPGLNSNQPQHF
TGTGCCAGCAGCCCGGGACTAAATAGCAATCAGCCCCAGCATTTT
>TRBV6-5|TRBJ2-7|NA|NA
CASSYGHPSSYEQYF
TGTGCCAGCAGTTACGGACACCCGAGCTCCTACGAGCAGTACTTC
>TRBV6-6|TRBJ2-7|NA|NA
CASSQRVGEQYF
TGTGCCAGCAGTCAGAGGGTTGGCGAGCAGTACTTC
>TRBV6-4|TRBJ2-6|NA|NA
CASSHGAGANVLTF
TGTGCCAGCAGCCATGGGGCCGGGGCCAACGTCCTGACTTTC
>TRBV19|TRBJ2-7|once|TRBD2
CASRTSGSPAYEQYF
TGTGCCAGTAGGACTAGCGGGAGCCCAGCCTACGAGCAGTACTTC
>TRBV27|TRBJ2-1|NA|TRBD1
CASSLGTAYNEQFF
TGTGCCAGCAGTTTAGGGACAGCCTACAATGAGCAGTTCTTC
>TRBV11-3|TRBJ1-2|NA|NA
CASSFEGQSSYGYTF
TGTGCCAGCAGCTTCGAAGGACAGTCCTCCTATGGCTACACCTTC
>TRBV18|TRBJ1-4|NA|NA
CASSPPLGGGEKLFF
TGTGCCAGCTCACCACCCCTGGGTGGGGGTGAAAAACTGTTTTTT
>TRBV6-5|TRBJ1-2|NA|NA
CASSYLTETMRYTF
TGTGCCAGCAGTTACCTGACAGAAACTATGCGCTACACCTTC
>TRBV6-1|TRBJ2-1|NA|TRBD1
CASRVPGQAYNEQFF
TGTGCCAGCAGAGTTCCGGGACAGGCCTACAATGAGCAGTTCTTC
>TRBV5-1|TRBJ1-3|NA|NA
CASSDGSGNTIYF
TGCGCCAGCTCGGACGGATCTGGAAACACCATATATTTT
>TRBV11-3|TRBJ2-1|NA|TRBD2
CASSLRLAGYNEQFF
TGTGCCAGCAGCTTACGACTAGCGGGTTACAATGAGCAGTTCTTC
>TRBV7-9|TRBJ2-7|NA|NA
CASSFMMDGYEQYF
TGTGCCAGCAGCTTCATGATGGACGGGTACGAGCAGTACTTC
>TRBV5-4|TRBJ2-3|NA|TRBD2
CASSLSSGVTDTQYF
TGTGCCAGCAGCTTATCTAGCGGGGTCACAGATACGCAGTATTTT
>TRBV19|TRBJ2-5|NA|NA
CASSPGLAQETQYF
TGTGCCAGTAGTCCGGGACTTGCCCAAGAGACCCAGTACTTC
>TRBV6-4|TRBJ1-5|few|TRBD1
CASSPLPGGAGQPQHF
TGTGCCAGCAGTCCCCTACCAGGGGGCGCCGGACAGCCCCAGCATTTT
>TRBV9|TRBJ2-5|NA|NA
CASSVAPTRQETQYF
TGTGCCAGCAGCGTAGCTCCCACGCGCCAAGAGACCCAGTACTTC
>TRBV28|TRBJ1-5|NA|NA
CASIRDINQPQHF
TGTGCCAGCATCCGGGACATTAATCAGCCCCAGCATTTT
>TRBV20-1|TRBJ2-3|NA|NA
CSADNTDTQYF
TGCAGTGCTGATAACACAGATACGCAGTATTTT
>TRBV4-3|TRBJ2-1|NA|TRBD2
CASSRRGGQNNEQFF
TGCGCCAGCAGCCGTCGGGGGGGTCAAAACAATGAGCAGTTCTTC